These T cell receptor beta chains were read from a single sample in a study of human T cells and chemical hapten exposure. Using its own MiXCR run on the RACE reads, TCRdb lists one record per CDR3 protein. The table lists some 120,000 distinct CDR3 sequences, about 12% of them singletons. Here the sequenced sample was whole blood, taken in connection with sensitization to the hapten diphenylcyclopropenone (DPC). The source is a woman in her forties or fifties with alopecia areata. Some clones in this sample may be carry-over from other donors' samples. Both conserved end residues are part of each CDR3. Each record gives: V gene, J gene, CDR3 length, CDR3 protein.

TRBV6-5	TRBJ1-3	16	CASSYSGALSGNTIYF
TRBV12-3/TRBV12-4	TRBJ2-3	15	CASTNSLGAQDTQYF
TRBV29-1	TRBJ2-3	17	CSVVGLAGGKRTDTQYF
TRBV28	TRBJ1-5	13	CASSATGAKPQHF
TRBV7-2	TRBJ2-1	17	CASSLVPGAGANNEQFF
TRBV5-5	TRBJ2-1	13	CASSLYLNNEQFF
TRBV5-1	TRBJ2-3	17	CASTGTSGGLGTDTQYF
TRBV6-5	TRBJ2-1	16	CASSYGASGGRVEQFF
TRBV29-1	TRBJ2-3	14	CSVDIRSRTDTQYF
TRBV7-9	TRBJ2-3	16	CASSRLAGGGADTQYF
TRBV20-1	TRBJ1-5	15	CSAVGDGYSNQPQHF
TRBV6-2/TRBV6-3	TRBJ2-3	12	CASSYPTNTQYF
TRBV20-1	TRBJ2-5	14	CSAHYSFPQETQYF
TRBV5-1	TRBJ2-7	14	CASSPNLAAYEQYF
TRBV20-1	TRBJ1-1	14	CSARVNRRNTEAFF